This T cell receptor beta chain comes out of a study of tumor-infiltrating lymphocytes in primary liver carcinoma. The investigators made TCR beta cDNA from 500 ng total RNA, using a constant-region primer. Slightly modified ARM-PCR served as the procedure for the TCR beta libraries. These libraries came from three rounds of nested multiplex PCR. TRBV1-TRBV30 forward primers and a C-beta reverse primer were used in the first two PCR rounds, which each ran for approximately 11 cycles. MiXCR was run by TCRdb on the multiplex PCR reads, yielding one entry per CDR3 protein. The sample carries approximately 330,000 distinct CDR3 sequences, about 65% recorded once. In addition to blood RNA drawn from unsorted whole blood, germline DNA was extracted. The germline V and J ends were trimmed by 2 bases and 8 bases, with 12 bases remaining between them. Germline CDR1 is MNHEY and CDR2 is SVGEGT. CDR3 length: 13 amino acids.

With regard to this clonotype: A read error is possible here, since a much larger clone lies one base away.

The chain carries TRBV6-2 or TRBV6-3 and TRBJ1-2; unclear D gene. This sequence originates from a man aged 40-49 years with primary liver carcinoma and hepatitis B virus infection. Sequenced input: peripheral blood. The CDR3 spells CASSYSMAGGYTF. For the CDR3, the DNA is TGTGCCAGCAGTTACAGCATGGCTGGGGGCTACACCTTC.